These T cell receptor beta chains were read from a single sample in a study of T cells in Graves' hyperthyroidism and ophthalmopathy. TCRdb fed the multiplex PCR reads into MiXCR, producing one record per CDR3 protein. The table lists a few hundred thousand distinct CDR3 sequences, approximately 13% of them singletons, with almost 35% in the top ten. Material for sequencing was blood. The receptors here all came from a woman aged 40 to 50 with Graves' ophthalmopathy. CDR3s include the opening cysteine and the closing phenylalanine or tryptophan. A D gene is named only where the DNA matches it firmly. Not all rows give a size; the values are once, few, many and, for expanded clones, a class.

CDR3nt	CDR3aa	d_gene	v_gene	j_gene	abundance
TGTGCCAGCAGCTCGTCTTTGCGGGGGAACACCGGGGAGCTGTTTTTT	CASSSSLRGNTGELFF	NA	TRBV7-8	TRBJ2-2	few
TGTGCCAGCAGCTTATGGGGGGATGAAAAACTGGTTTTT	CASSLWGDEKLVF	NA	TRBV7-9	TRBJ1-4	NA
TGTGCCAGCAGTCCCGGACCAGCTGGTGAGCAGTTCTTC	CASSPGPAGEQFF	NA	TRBV27	TRBJ2-1	NA
TGTGCCAGCACAGCCGGGACGGGGAACTACAATGAGCAGTTCTTC	CASTAGTGNYNEQFF	NA	TRBV12-3/TRBV12-4	TRBJ2-1	many
TGTGCCAGCATGCTACCGAGGGCCCTGAACACTGAAGCTTTCTTT	CASMLPRALNTEAFF	NA	TRBV19	TRBJ1-1	NA
TGTGCCAGCAGCTATACCGGGACTAGCTACGAGCAGTACTTC	CASSYTGTSYEQYF	TRBD2	TRBV2	TRBJ2-7	many
TGCGCCAGCAGCTTGGACGGCAGTACCAGGGGAGAGACCCAGTACTTC	CASSLDGSTRGETQYF	NA	TRBV5-1	TRBJ2-5	NA
TGTGCCAGCAGCGTAGACAGGCCGGGATCACCCCTCCACTTT	CASSVDRPGSPLHF	NA	TRBV2	TRBJ1-6	NA
TGTGCCAGCAGTTTACTCCCCGGACAGGCTAACTATGGCTACACCTTC	CASSLLPGQANYGYTF	TRBD1	TRBV12-3/TRBV12-4	TRBJ1-2	NA
TGTGCCAGTAGTTACGGACACCCTCAGAACACTGAAGCTTTCTTT	CASSYGHPQNTEAFF	NA	TRBV19	TRBJ1-1	many
TGTGCCAGCAGTCCCGGACAGATAGCAACTAATGAAAAACTGTTTTTT	CASSPGQIATNEKLFF	NA	TRBV27	TRBJ1-4	many
TGTGCCAGCAGCTTATCTTGGGGGCGCACCAGGGAGCTGTTTTTT	CASSLSWGRTRELFF	NA	TRBV7-6	TRBJ2-2	NA
TGTGCCAGCAGTTTGGGCCTAGGGAGGGAGGATACGCAGTATTTT	CASSLGLGREDTQYF	TRBD2	TRBV12-3/TRBV12-4	TRBJ2-3	many
TGTGCCAGCTCACCATTGGGAGACACTGAAGCTTTCTTT	CASSPLGDTEAFF	NA	TRBV18	TRBJ1-1	NA
TGCAGTGCTAGTATTGAGACCCAGTACTTC	CSASIETQYF	NA	TRBV20-1	TRBJ2-5	many
TGTGCCAGCAGCTTAAAGCGAGCGGGGGGGATACAAGAGACCCAGTACTTC	CASSLKRAGGIQETQYF	TRBD2	TRBV7-8	TRBJ2-5	many
TGTGCCAGCAGCCAACAGATGAGGTCTATAGATACGCAGTATTTT	CASSQQMRSIDTQYF	NA	TRBV3-1	TRBJ2-3	many
TGTGCCAGCAAACGTCCGCCTGGAAACACCATATATTTT	CASKRPPGNTIYF	NA	TRBV28	TRBJ1-3	NA
TGCGCCAGCAGCTTGAAAGGAGGGAACACTGAAGCTTTCTTT	CASSLKGGNTEAFF	NA	TRBV5-1	TRBJ1-1	many
TGTGCCAGTAGTATGTTCGAGTTCACAGATACGCAGTATTTT	CASSMFEFTDTQYF	NA	TRBV19	TRBJ2-3	few
TGTGCCATCAGTACGGGGGGTAGCACAGATACGCAGTATTTT	CAISTGGSTDTQYF	TRBD2	TRBV10-3	TRBJ2-3	NA
TGCAGTGCTGTAGCGGGGGGGCCCCTGGATACGCAGTATTTT	CSAVAGGPLDTQYF	TRBD2	TRBV20-1	TRBJ2-3	NA
TGCAGTGCTATAGGGAGCGGGGGGGCGAATGAGCAGTTCTTC	CSAIGSGGANEQFF	TRBD2	TRBV20-1	TRBJ2-1	few
TGTGCCAGCTCGCCGAGGATTAGCGGGGGGATCGTCTACAATGAGCAGTTCTTC	CASSPRISGGIVYNEQFF	TRBD2	TRBV18	TRBJ2-1	NA
TGCAGTGCCTCTGAGGTGGAGAAGATATACGAGGAGCAGTACTTC	CSASEVEKIYEEQYF	NA	TRBV20-1	TRBJ2-7	few
TGTGCCAGCAGTGACCAGGACAATTCCTACGAGCAGTACTTC	CASSDQDNSYEQYF	NA	TRBV25-1	TRBJ2-7	many
TGTGCCAGCTCCCGGTTCGGCGAGGAGACCCAGTACTTC	CASSRFGEETQYF	NA	TRBV7-2	TRBJ2-5	NA
TGTGCCAGCAGCCTGAAAGGGGTTGGAACATTGAGTGAGCAGTTCTTC	CASSLKGVGTLSEQFF	NA	TRBV3-1	TRBJ2-1	many
TGTGCCAGCAGTTTAAGGTCAGGGGGTCGTAATGAGCAGTTCTTC	CASSLRSGGRNEQFF	TRBD1	TRBV28	TRBJ2-1	many
TGTGCCAGCAGTTACCAAGTGGACAGCCCTAATGAAAAACTGTTTTTT	CASSYQVDSPNEKLFF	NA	TRBV6-2/TRBV6-3	TRBJ1-4	few
TGTGCCAGCAGGCCCAAACCTAACACCGGGGAGCTGTTTTTT	CASRPKPNTGELFF	NA	TRBV28	TRBJ2-2	few
TGTGCCAGCAGCTTCCGATTTGTCAACCAAGAGACCCAGTACTTC	CASSFRFVNQETQYF	NA	TRBV5-5	TRBJ2-5	NA
TGTGCTAGTGGGCCGGGACAGGGAAGCACAGATACGCAGTATTTT	CASGPGQGSTDTQYF	TRBD1	TRBV12-5	TRBJ2-3	many
TGTGCCAGTAGTATCGGACAGCACTATGGCTACACCTTC	CASSIGQHYGYTF	NA	TRBV19	TRBJ1-2	many
TGTGCCAGCAGCCCCGATAGCTCCTATAATTCACCCCTCCACTTT	CASSPDSSYNSPLHF	NA	TRBV7-9	TRBJ1-6	few
TGTGCCAGCACCACCACAGGGGGCAACACTGAAGCTTTCTTT	CASTTTGGNTEAFF	TRBD1	TRBV12-3/TRBV12-4	TRBJ1-1	many
TGCAGCGTTGTACTTGGGGCCGAGGGTAGATGGAAACTGTTTTTT	CSVVLGAEGRWKLFF	NA	TRBV29-1	TRBJ1-4	many
TGTGCCACCAGAGGACAGCGAGCTTTCTTT	CATRGQRAFF	NA	TRBV2	TRBJ1-1	few
TGTGCCAGCAGTACCAGTAGCACTGAAGCTTTCTTT	CASSTSSTEAFF	NA	TRBV2	TRBJ1-1	few
TGTGCCAGCAGTTTTCGGCTATCAGGCAATCAGCCCCAGCATTTT	CASSFRLSGNQPQHF	NA	TRBV28	TRBJ1-5	few
TGTGCCAGCAGTGGCTCGTTCGTCAATCAGCCCCAGCATTTT	CASSGSFVNQPQHF	NA	TRBV7-9	TRBJ1-5	few